The 26 T cell receptor beta chains below come from one sample, sequenced in a study of early T cells in non-severe SARS-CoV-2 infection. MiXCR, run by TCRdb on the 5' RACE reads, gives a single entry per CDR3 protein. The sample holds around 78,000 distinct CDR3 sequences, 10% seen once. The specimen comprised whole blood, sampled at baseline. The receptor source for this set is an adult who was a healthcare worker with PCR-confirmed SARS-CoV-2 infection or an uninfected control (not recorded which).

This clonotype was recorded at least ten times. The V gene is TRBV7-9, the J gene TRBJ2-7; the D is unclear. Germline values: CDR1 SEHNR, CDR2 FQNEAQ (reference sequence). Trimming removed 1 base at V and 6 bases at J, with 10 bases between. The CDR3 loop spans 13 amino acids. Here the CDR3 DNA reads TGTGCCAGCAGCTTAGGTCTTTTGTCCGAGCAGTACTTC. Translating it yields CASSLGLLSEQYF.

This clonotype came up many times. The chain uses TRBV10-3 and TRBJ2-2; TRBD1 is a possible D gene (5 bases). V gave up 1 base and J gave up 5 bases, with 8 bases separating them. There are 14 residues in the CDR3. CDR1 is ENHRY and CDR2 is SYGVKD in the germline V gene. The CDR3 spells CAISELAGTGELFF. The CDR3 coding sequence is TGTGCCATCAGTGAGTTAGCAGGGACCGGGGAGCTGTTTTTT.

The chain uses TRBV18 and TRBJ1-6; D perhaps matches TRBD1 (6 bases). Trimming took 2 bases from V and 8 from J, leaving 13 bases between them. The CDR3 covers 15 residues. Germline values: CDR1 KGHSH, CDR2 LQKENI. Here the CDR3 DNA reads TGTGCCAGCTCACCAGGGCAGGGGAAGGATTCACCCCTCCACTTT. It codes for CASSPGQGKDSPLHF.

This clonotype has just a few counts. The rearrangement uses TRBV4-2 and TRBJ2-2; D not resolved. Deletions cut 0 bases from V and 6 bases from J, with 8 bases between. There are 14 residues in the CDR3. Germline V gene sequence: CDR1 LGHNA, CDR2 YNFKEQ. The CDR3 region has the DNA TGTGCCAGCAGCCAAGATGTTGGTGCCGGGGAGCTGTTTTTT. It translates to CASSQDVGAGELFF.

The chain recombines TRBV2 with TRBJ1-2, with TRBD1 as a possible D gene (5 bases). Trimming pared 6 bases from V and 4 bases from J, leaving 12 bases between. The CDR3 loop spans 13 amino acids. Germline loops: CDR1 SNHLY, CDR2 FYNNEI. This CDR3 is CASRLTVTYGYTF. CDR3 nucleotides: TGTGCCAGCAGATTGACAGTAACCTATGGCTACACCTTC.

The chain employs TRBV9 and TRBJ1-4; tentatively, D is TRBD1 (5 bases). The CDR3 runs 17 residues. Germline lookup yields CDR1 SGDLS and CDR2 YYNGEE. The V and J ends lost 4 bases and 1 base respectively, with 17 bases between them. The CDR3 DNA sequence: TGTGCCAGCAGCCCCGAGGGAGGGGTGGTAACTAATGAAAAACTGTTTTTT. Its protein product is CASSPEGGVVTNEKLFF.

This clonotype was seen repeatedly, ten times or more. The gene calls are TRBV6-5 and TRBJ1-1, with unresolved D. Germline lookup yields CDR1 MNHEY and CDR2 SVGAGI. This CDR3 has 15 amino acids. V lost 0 bases, J lost 0 bases, and 8 bases lay in between. The CDR3 protein is CASSYSWQLNTEAFF. In DNA form, the CDR3 reads TGTGCCAGCAGTTACTCTTGGCAGTTGAACACTGAAGCTTTCTTT.

V and J are TRBV7-8 and TRBJ1-5, with 7 positions matching TRBD1. The CDR3 contains 17 residues. Germline V gene data show CDR1 as SGHVS and CDR2 as FQNEAQ. J was trimmed by 8 bases and V by 0 bases; bases with no gene match: 13. This CDR3 reads CASSLAGGQAPREPQHF. In DNA, the CDR3 is TGTGCCAGCAGCTTAGCGGGAGGACAGGCACCGAGGGAGCCCCAGCATTTT.

As DNA, the CDR3 is TGCGCCAGCAGCCAACCCCGGCGGGGCCCCACAGATACGCAGTATTTT. As protein: CASSQPRRGPTDTQYF. The chain joins TRBV4-1 to TRBJ2-3; D is possibly TRBD2 (6 bases). V was pared by 2 bases and J by 2 bases, with 14 bases between. This CDR3 contains 16 residues. Germline lookup yields CDR1 MGHRA and CDR2 YSYEKL.

This clonotype has a handful of counts. The chain is built from TRBV10-3 and TRBJ2-3; D possibly corresponds to TRBD1 (5 bases). The length of the CDR3 is 15 residues. Trimming shortened V by 3 bases and J by 3 bases, and 13 bases separated the two germline ends. The germline gives CDR1 ENHRY, CDR2 SYGVKD. The CDR3 nucleotides read TGTGCCATCAGTGACCCCAATAAGGGGACAGATACGCAGTATTTT. Encoded protein: CAISDPNKGTDTQYF.

This clonotype was observed at least ten times. The chain joins TRBV10-3 to TRBJ2-5, with D unclear. This CDR3 region has 11 residues. V was clipped by 2 bases and J by 5 bases, with 3 bases between them. Germline CDR1 reads ENHRY; CDR2 reads SYGVKD. The DNA of the CDR3 is TGTGCCATCAGTGAGGGGGAGACCCAGTACTTC. Amino acids: CAISEGETQYF.

This clonotype has more than one count but fewer than ten. The chain is built from TRBV4-3 and TRBJ2-3, with D possibly TRBD2 on 7 matching bases. Germline CDR1 and CDR2: LGHNA and YSLEER. The CDR3 extends over 18 amino acids. Trimming left V 0 bases short and J 2 bases short, with 18 bases between. This CDR3 is CASSQEFSGGLPTDTQYF. The CDR3 coding sequence is TGCGCCAGCAGCCAAGAATTTTCGGGGGGCCTACCCACAGATACGCAGTATTTT.

This clonotype has a count of ten or more. In DNA form, the CDR3 reads TGTGCCAGCAGTAGCGGGGGGGCCGACAATGAGCAGTTCTTC. It specifies CASSSGGADNEQFF. The chain carries TRBV12-3 or TRBV12-4 and TRBJ2-1, with 10 nucleotides matching TRBD2. J gave up 5 bases and V 5 bases, and 3 bases lay outside the gene matches. The CDR3 loop spans 14 amino acids.

This clonotype was picked up many times. The genes are TRBV4-2 and TRBJ2-3, with D perhaps TRBD2 (6 bases). V was cut by 1 base and J by 2 bases, with 13 bases left in between. This CDR3 contains 16 residues. Germline V gives CDR1 LGHNA, CDR2 YNFKEQ. The CDR3: CASSQVPGETTDTQYF. The CDR3 DNA sequence: TGTGCCAGCAGCCAAGTACCGGGGGAGACCACAGATACGCAGTATTTT.

This clonotype was picked up a small number of times. The chain joins TRBV19 to TRBJ2-7; D gene ambiguous. Trimming removed 1 base at V and 7 bases at J, with 11 bases between. Germline CDR1 LNHDA, CDR2 SQIVND (reference sequence). The CDR3 covers 13 residues. The CDR3, as DNA: TGTGCCAGTAGTATAGGCCCAACCGGGGAGCAGTACTTC. This codes for CASSIGPTGEQYF.

This chain links TRBV5-1 with TRBJ2-7; D is possibly TRBD1 (5 bases). CDR1 SGHRS and CDR2 YFSETQ come from the germline V gene. Between the trimmed V and J ends, which lost 5 bases and 1 base, there was a span of 16 bases. The CDR3 sequence is 15 residues long. CDR3 residues: CASSVGVQGSYEQYF. In DNA form, the CDR3 reads TGCGCCAGCAGTGTTGGTGTCCAGGGATCCTACGAGCAGTACTTC.

This chain links TRBV3-1 with TRBJ2-3; 7 nucleotides line up with TRBD2. V was clipped by 2 bases and J by 1 base; unmatched bases: 6. The CDR3 runs 16 residues. Germline CDR1 and CDR2: LGHDT and YNNKEL (reference sequence). CDR3 region: CASSQSASGRTDTQYF. The CDR3 DNA is TGTGCCAGCAGCCAATCAGCTAGCGGACGCACAGATACGCAGTATTTT.

The table lists this clonotype with many counts. The genes are TRBV12-3 or TRBV12-4 and TRBJ1-6, with D maybe TRBD1 (5 bases). The CDR3 sequence is 14 residues long. Trimming pared 4 bases from V and 6 bases from J, leaving 10 bases between. CDR3 protein: CASSSYQGNSPLHF. DNA for the CDR3: TGTGCCAGCAGTTCCTATCAGGGTAATTCACCCCTCCACTTT.

The gene calls are TRBV6-2 or TRBV6-3 and TRBJ2-1, with 8 nucleotides matching TRBD2. V was clipped by 5 bases and J by 3 bases; unmatched bases: 3. Germline CDR1 MNHEY, CDR2 SVGEGT. This CDR3 comprises 14 residues. The CDR3 coding sequence is TGTGCCAGCAGTCTCCGGGGGGGCTACAATGAGCAGTTCTTC. Its protein is CASSLRGGYNEQFF.

V usage is TRBV12-3 or TRBV12-4 and J usage is TRBJ1-1; perhaps TRBD1 as D (5 bases). The V end was cut by 6 bases, the J end by 2 bases, with 13 bases between. The CDR3 spans 14 residues. The CDR3 nucleotides are TGTGCCAGCAGACAGAGACAGACCAACACTGAAGCTTTCTTT. It specifies CASRQRQTNTEAFF.

This clonotype turned up a few times. The rearrangement links TRBV6-2 or TRBV6-3 to TRBJ2-2; D is perhaps TRBD2 (5 bases). Germline lookup yields CDR1 MNHEY and CDR2 SVGEGT. The CDR3 spans 14 residues. V was cut by 8 bases and J by 5 bases, with 15 bases left in between. The CDR3 protein is CASSSLLATGELFF. The CDR3 DNA reads as TGTGCCAGCTCCTCACTCCTAGCTACCGGGGAGCTGTTTTTT.

This clonotype was recorded a few times. V and J are TRBV9 and TRBJ2-3; D not certain. Trimming removed 3 bases from V and 0 bases from J, with 14 bases in between. The germline V gene has CDR1 SGDLS and CDR2 YYNGEE. The CDR3 contains 16 residues. Here the CDR3 reads CASSAYPQRSTDTQYF. CDR3 DNA sequence: TGTGCCAGCAGCGCATACCCTCAGCGAAGCACAGATACGCAGTATTTT.

This clonotype appeared a few times. This chain connects TRBV29-1 to TRBJ1-2; D call uncertain. CDR1 and CDR2 from the germline V gene are SQVTM and ANQGSEA. V gave up 3 bases and J gave up 0 bases, with 8 bases separating them. The CDR3 loop spans 13 amino acids. The CDR3 sequence: CSVESFTNYGYTF. The CDR3 nucleotides are TGCAGCGTTGAGAGTTTTACTAACTATGGCTACACCTTC.

This clonotype was seen a few times. The chain is built from TRBV2 and TRBJ2-1; the match to TRBD2 covers 7 bases. There are 15 residues in the CDR3. Germline V lookup: CDR1 SNHLY, CDR2 FYNNEI. V was clipped by 2 bases and J by 10 bases; unmatched bases: 11. The CDR3 loop is CASSEPGGRRLEQFF. CDR3 DNA: TGTGCCAGCAGTGAACCGGGAGGCCGGCGCTTGGAGCAGTTCTTC.

This clonotype was seen many times. This chain uses TRBV4-3 with TRBJ2-1; maybe TRBD1 (6 bases). Between the trimmed V and J ends, which lost 1 base and 0 bases, there was a span of 7 bases. The CDR3 is 15 amino acids. In germline, CDR1 is LGHNA, CDR2 YSLEER. The CDR3, as DNA: TGCGCCAGCAGCCAAGGGGGGCTCTCCTACAATGAGCAGTTCTTC. Translated, it gives CASSQGGLSYNEQFF.

This clonotype has only a few counts. The genes are TRBV7-2 and TRBJ1-1; D remains ambiguous. The CDR3 extends over 13 amino acids. Germline V CDR1 and CDR2: SGHTA, FQGNSA. V gave up 5 bases and J gave up 5 bases, with 12 bases separating them. The CDR3 loop reads CASSPTPGTEAFF. The DNA for the CDR3 is TGTGCCAGCAGCCCGACCCCTGGGACTGAAGCTTTCTTT. Supplemented by reference TRBV7-2 and TRBJ1-1, the full variable domain reads GAGVSQSPSNKVTEKGKDVELRCDPISGHTALYWYRQSLGQGLEFLIYFQGNSAPDKSGLPSDRFSAERTGGSVSTLTIQRTQQEDSAVYLCASSPTPGTEAFFGQGTRLTVV.